The rows below give T cell receptor beta chains drawn from one sample of a study of cytomegalovirus exposure and HLA in healthy donors. Measured with immunoSEQ multiplex PCR; TCRdb has only the in-frame clones, and not every one. The table shows 150,000 to 200,000 clones, with about three quarters occurring only once. What was sequenced was PBMCs. The source of these receptors is a female donor in good health and CMV-seronegative. Each CDR3 is given with its conserved first and last residue. The order of the fields is clone size, V gene, D gene, J gene, CDR3 protein, CDR3 DNA. A D gene is named only where the DNA matches it firmly. Only part of the rows carry a size: once, few, many, or a class if the clone is expanded.

-	TRBV30	TRBD1	TRBJ1-1	CAWRRTGRDTEAFF	TGTGCCTGGAGGAGGACAGGGAGGGACACTGAAGCTTTCTTT
few	TRBV28	-	TRBJ2-1	CASSFRGRSYNEQFF	TGTGCCAGCAGCTTCAGGGGAAGGTCCTACAATGAGCAGTTCTTC
few	TRBV7-3	TRBD1	TRBJ2-7	CASSLGTGGFESYEQYF	TGTGCCAGCAGCTTAGGGACAGGGGGCTTCGAGTCCTACGAGCAGTACTTC
-	TRBV27	TRBD1	TRBJ2-7	CASSLAGQGSYEQYF	TGTGCCAGCAGTTTGGCGGGACAGGGGTCCTACGAGCAGTACTTC
-	TRBV11-2	TRBD2	TRBJ2-1	CASSSTWRGAGNEQFF	TGTGCCAGCAGCTCAACATGGCGGGGGGCGGGCAATGAGCAGTTCTTC
-	TRBV4-3	-	TRBJ2-7	CASSQELTPPYEQYF	TGCGCCAGCAGCCAAGAGTTGACTCCTCCCTACGAGCAGTACTTC
-	TRBV9	-	TRBJ1-6	CASSVEPQSYNSPLHF	TGTGCCAGCAGCGTAGAGCCTCAATCCTATAATTCACCCCTCCACTTT
-	TRBV27	TRBD1	TRBJ2-7	CASSYRGTGEQYF	TGTGCCAGCAGTTACAGGGGTACAGGCGAGCAGTACTTC
-	TRBV4-1	-	TRBJ1-2	CASSRRRGADGYTF	TGCGCCAGCAGCCGAAGACGGGGGGCTGATGGCTACACCTTC
-	TRBV27	TRBD1	TRBJ1-1	CASSPLDRVTAFF	TGTGCCAGCAGTCCCCTCGACAGGGTCACGGCTTTCTTT
few	TRBV6-1	-	TRBJ2-3	CASSEETLRGDTQYF	TGTGCCAGCAGTGAAGAGACTCTAAGGGGGGATACGCAGTATTTT
-	TRBV11-1	-	TRBJ1-2	CASSPDRNYGYTF	TGTGCCAGCAGCCCTGACAGGAACTATGGCTACACCTTC
once	TRBV15	TRBD1	TRBJ1-1	CATSGTGGWTEAFF	TGTGCCACCAGCGGGACAGGGGGCTGGACTGAAGCTTTCTTT
-	TRBV7-3	TRBD2	TRBJ2-3	CASSFLAGADTQYF	TGTGCCAGCAGCTTCCTAGCGGGAGCGGATACGCAGTATTTT
-	TRBV27	-	TRBJ1-1	CASSLNRNTEAFF	TGTGCCAGCAGTCTAAACAGGAACACTGAAGCTTTCTTT